The 10 T cell receptor beta chains presented below share a single source sample, sequenced in a study of blood T cell repertoires in COVID-19 (dated by TCRdb to about 2020). The library was prepared using the immunoSEQ multiplex PCR assay. TCRdb obtained this table from immuneACCESS and retained in-frame rearrangements with V and J assigned. These tables miss some clones; where compared with another copy, unresolved V genes account for less than half of the shortfall, and the remainder is unexplained. For this sample the table gives 97,000 or so clones, of which around 90% were detected only once. Jointly, the top ten make up approximately 2% of the sample. The sample consisted of peripheral blood. The receptors stem from a man aged 50 or older with active COVID-19.

V is TRBV7-9 and J is TRBJ1-1, with TRBD1 matching 7 bases. This CDR3 contains 13 residues. Germline lookup yields CDR1 SEHNR and CDR2 FQNEAQ (reference sequence). The V gene end was trimmed by 4 bases and the J gene end by 2 bases; junction bases not matched to a gene: 1. CDR3 in amino acids: CASSWDRNTEAFF. DNA of the CDR3: TGTGCCAGCAGCTGGGACAGAAACACTGAAGCTTTCTTT. The entire variable domain, with the rest obtained from reference TRBV7-9 and TRBJ1-1, is as follows: DTGVSQNPRHKITKRGQNVTFRCDPISEHNRLYWYRQTLGQGPEFLTYFQNEAQLEKSRLLSDRFSAERPKGSFSTLEIQRTEQGDSAMYLCASSWDRNTEAFFGQGTRLTVV.

The J gene is TRBJ2-2, the V gene TRBV7-2, with D perhaps TRBD2 (7 bases). Germline assignment: CDR1 SGHTA and CDR2 FQGNSA. The ends were cut back, 5 bases at V and 6 bases at J, with 19 bases in the middle. CDR3 length: 16 amino acids. For the CDR3, the DNA is TGTGCCAGCAGCCCCGTGGGAGGGACACTGGCCGGGGAGCTGTTTTTT. It specifies CASSPVGGTLAGELFF.

The chain couples TRBV7-6 to TRBJ2-3, with TRBD1 matching 9 bases. After removal of 5 bases from V and 0 bases from J, the junction contained 6 bases not matched to a gene. The CDR3 covers 16 residues. Germline V lookup: CDR1 SGHVS, CDR2 FNYEAQ. The CDR3 protein is CASSRTTGGSTDTQYF. CDR3 sequence (DNA): TGTGCCAGCAGCCGGACGACAGGGGGAAGCACAGATACGCAGTATTTT.

The chain couples TRBV25-1 to TRBJ1-1, with 8 bases fitting TRBD1. CDR1 MGHDK and CDR2 SYGVNS come from the germline V gene. CDR3 size: 15 residues. V was clipped by 1 base and J by 4 bases; unmatched bases: 5. The CDR3 loop is CASSEWGRGLTEAFF. The CDR3 DNA is TGTGCCAGCAGTGAATGGGGCAGGGGGCTCACTGAAGCTTTCTTT.

The V call is TRBV2, the J call TRBJ1-2; 7 bases are a match to TRBD1. This CDR3 is built from 18 residues. Germline V gene sequence: CDR1 SNHLY, CDR2 FYNNEI. V lost 7 bases to trimming and J lost 8 bases; unmatched junction nucleotides: 25. The CDR3 bases are TGTGCCAGCAATGAGGGTAATCGCCAGGGGGGCGCCGCGCGGGGCTACACCTTC. It codes for CASNEGNRQGGAARGYTF. The full variable domain, in which reference TRBV2 and TRBJ1-2 provide the parts outside the CDR3, is EPEVTQTPSHQVTQMGQEVILRCVPISNHLYFYWYRQILGQKVEFLVSFYNNEISEKSEIFDDQFSVERPDGSNFTLKIRSTKLEDSAMYFCASNEGNRQGGAARGYTFGSGTRLTVV.

The rearrangement links TRBV11-2 to TRBJ2-5; 9 bases are shared with TRBD2. Per germline, CDR1 SGHAT and CDR2 FQNNGV. V shed 4 bases and J 7 bases; nucleotides not matched to a gene: 10. The CDR3 covers 15 residues. In DNA, the CDR3 is TGTGCCAGCAGCTCCATGCGGGGGGGCCTCGGGACCCAGTACTTC. Protein: CASSSMRGGLGTQYF.

This sequence joins TRBV6-1 and TRBJ1-5, with 7 bases lining up with TRBD1. Germline V gene sequence: CDR1 MNHNS, CDR2 SASEGT. CDR3 length: 14 residues. V lost 3 bases and J lost 6; bases outside the gene matches: 5. CDR3 in DNA: TGTGCCAGCAGTGAGACAGGGAAGGGTCAGCCCCAGCATTTT. Protein sequence: CASSETGKGQPQHF.

The chain joins TRBV18 to TRBJ2-2; D ambiguous. The CDR3 spans 13 residues. The germline gives CDR1 KGHSH, CDR2 LQKENI. V was trimmed by 3 bases and J by 1 base, leaving 3 bases between them. The CDR3: CASSPRNTGELFF. The CDR3, as DNA: TGTGCCAGCTCACCCCGGAACACCGGGGAGCTGTTTTTT.

The chain joins TRBV6-1 to TRBJ2-6; the D is unclear. The length of the CDR3 is 16 residues. V dropped 3 bases and J dropped 0 bases, with 9 bases sitting between them. The germline gives CDR1 MNHNS, CDR2 SASEGT. In nucleotides, the CDR3 is TGTGCCAGCAGTGACCGGTTCGGCTCTGGGGCCAACGTCCTGACTTTC. It specifies CASSDRFGSGANVLTF.

V is TRBV5-4 and J is TRBJ2-1; 7 nucleotides align to TRBD2. Losses at the gene ends were 2 bases for V and 4 bases for J; bases not matched to a gene: 3. The CDR3 totals 14 residues. Germline CDR1 is SGHNT and CDR2 is YYREEE (reference sequence). The CDR3 is CASSFGGGYNEQFF. In DNA form, the CDR3 reads TGTGCCAGCAGCTTTGGGGGGGGATACAATGAGCAGTTCTTC.